This T cell receptor (beta chain) derives from a study of T cells in Graves' hyperthyroidism and ophthalmopathy (dated by TCRdb to the late 2010s). Study-level background: Peripheral blood samples were taken at the time of initial diagnosis, prior to any treatment. According to the paper, TCR Vbeta CDR3 sequencing was carried out on roughly 130 peripheral blood samples, which came from about 45 ophthalmopathy, around 74 hyperthyroidism and about 17 progressor patients. The roughly 90 discovery patients were divided at random into training and test sets in a 7:3 ratio. Whether ophthalmopathy could be predicted prospectively was tested in an independent validation cohort made up of 18 hyperthyroidism patients plus 17 patients who later progressed to ophthalmopathy. Following sampling, methimazole starting at 30 mg daily was given to hyperthyroidism patients, and high-dose intravenous methylprednisolone was given to ophthalmopathy patients. A discovery cohort of about 100 patients, approximately 44 with Graves' ophthalmopathy and about 58 with stable Graves' hyperthyroidism, was used to find distinguishing TCR V-J signatures. The study also compared thyroid tissue and blood T-cell repertoires from more than 5 Graves' hyperthyroidism patients. The research as a whole found: Most expanded thyroid clonotypes (frequency above 0.001) were also detected in blood, suggesting blood repertoires may reflect thyroid immune responses. Ophthalmopathy was separated from stable hyperthyroidism by a 13 V-J signature model, with 85% to 90% sensitivity and about 81% specificity obtained in cross-validation and 80%/75% obtained in testing. No statistical method was used to fix the sample size in advance, and group allocation was not hidden from the investigators. In validation, progression to ophthalmopathy was predicted by the model with 70% to 71% sensitivity and 72.22% specificity, a median of about 6.8 months before onset.

The TCR beta CDR3 regions were amplified from RNA transcripts. For the first round of RT-PCR on the TCR CDR3, the HTBI primer set was used together with the Qiagen OneStep RT-PCR kit. A second multiplex PCR round built the libraries, followed by size selection and purification. Libraries were sequenced paired-end with 100 bp reads on an Illumina HiSeq2000. The published analysis was carried out like this. SOAPnuke was used to process the raw data, with reads discarded if the reads contained adapters or uncalled bases, had a mean Phred below 15, or lacked an exact constant-primer or identifier match. COPE v1.2.5 was used to merge the high-quality paired reads, and each unique nucleotide sequence was defined as a clonotype. MiTCR v1.1 was used to align the clonotypes against IMGT TRBV, TRBD and TRBJ reference segments. The analysis was restricted to V-J combinations with a frequency above 0.0001, which together covered about 99% of the repertoires. The TCS score was defined as the ratio of F50 (clonal expansion) to E x V (chaos), calculated using BLOSUM62-based TCRdist between CDR3 peptides within each V-J. Welch's t-statistics and random forest reduced fewer than 550 V-J features to 13, which were used in a naive Bayes classifier (R e1071). The public reads were reprocessed in TCRdb via fastp at Q25 and MiXCR, keeping in-frame beta chains. CDR3 protein duplicates are merged, each entry listing the most common genes and DNA. The authors' filters were not applied to this entry. This sample has around 700,000 distinct CDR3 sequences in its table, and approximately 18% of those were observed once. The ten top clones hold 15% to 20% of the sample.

The germline V gene sets CDR1 to SGHRS and CDR2 to YFSETQ. From its cysteine to its phenylalanine, the CDR3 spans 15 amino acids. Just the 45-base CDR3 DNA is kept, in frame starting at base 1. V and J are trimmed by 8 bases and 4 bases, and the gene matches miss 11 bases of the junction. Hyperthyroidism patients were newly diagnosed, with disease duration under 2 months, and aged 18 to 65 years. The study excluded patients with uncontrolled infections, other autoimmune diseases, pregnancy or lactation. Diagnoses were based on clinical symptoms, serum thyroxine and TRAb, thyroid ultrasound and orbital computed tomography. Blood from progressor patients was collected at the time of first diagnosis with hyperthyroidism, before any ophthalmopathy symptoms had appeared. PBMCs were separated from under 12 ml of fresh peripheral blood using Ficoll-Paque density gradient centrifugation. Patients classed as progressors first received a Graves' hyperthyroidism diagnosis and then went on to develop ophthalmopathy during follow-up. Total RNA was extracted with Trizol reagent, and quality was checked on an Agilent 2100 Bioanalyzer.

This clonotype was found many times. There is no known antigen for this receptor. No much larger clone is present one base from it, and per-base qualities are unavailable. The specimen was blood. The clonotype was recovered from a woman between 50 and 59 years old with Graves' hyperthyroidism that later progressed to Graves' ophthalmopathy. The rearrangement combines TRBV5-1 with TRBJ2-1; TRBD2 matches 8 bases in the middle. The CDR3 reads as follows: CASSPRTSTYNEQFF. The sequenced DNA: TGCGCCAGTAGCCCCAGGACTAGCACTTACAATGAGCAGTTCTTC.